One sample yielded the 13 T cell receptor beta chains listed below, sequenced in a study of blood T cell repertoires in COVID-19. Libraries were prepared by immunoSEQ multiplex PCR; TCRdb keeps only in-frame clonotypes and omits some of them. The data show 35,000 to 50,000 clones, roughly 89% seen once. Material for sequencing was peripheral blood. The receptors shown here come from a man between 60 and 75 years old with active COVID-19.

This sequence joins TRBV7-2 and TRBJ2-3; 7 bases align to TRBD2. From germline, CDR1 is SGHTA and CDR2 FQGNSA. The CDR3 covers 16 residues. Unmatched junction bases numbered 9, after V lost 3 bases and J lost 3 bases. CDR3 nucleotide sequence: TGTGCCAGCAGCTTCCGACAGTCGGGGGGTACAGATACGCAGTATTTT. Amino acids: CASSFRQSGGTDTQYF.

The chain employs TRBV7-2 and TRBJ2-1; TRBD1 aligns across 7 bases. V was clipped by 2 bases and J by 2 bases; unmatched bases: 3. The CDR3 is made up of 15 amino acids. Looked up from germline, CDR1 is SGHTA and CDR2 is FQGNSA. The CDR3 nucleotides are TGTGCCAGCAGCTTAAGTCAGGGGGCCTACAATGAGCAGTTCTTC. This sequence encodes CASSLSQGAYNEQFF.

The table lists this clone with a few counts. The chain is built from TRBV4-1 and TRBJ1-4; 7 positions agree with TRBD1. V dropped 2 bases and J dropped 10; count of bases not matched to a gene: 7. Germline CDR1 is MGHRA and CDR2 is YSYEKL. This CDR3 region has 14 residues. The CDR3 protein is CASSQPGQDGKLFF. CDR3 nucleotides: TGCGCCAGCAGCCAACCTGGACAGGATGGAAAACTGTTTTTT.

The chain carries TRBV7-3 and TRBJ2-1, with a possible D match to TRBD1 (7 bases). Germline loops: CDR1 SGHTA, CDR2 FQGTGA. The CDR3 spans 14 residues. The V end was cut by 1 base, the J end by 6 bases, with 10 bases between. In DNA form, the CDR3 reads TGTGCCAGCAGCTTAAGGCAGGGGGGCAATGAGCAGTTCTTC. This translates into CASSLRQGGNEQFF.

This chain uses TRBV10-3 with TRBJ2-5; TRBD1 matches at 8 bases. The germline gives CDR1 ENHRY, CDR2 SYGVKD. CDR3 length equals 13 residues. V gave up 4 bases and J gave up 6 bases; unmatched junction bases: 4. The CDR3 coding sequence is TGTGCCATCAGTGTGGACAGGGAACAGACCCAGTACTTC. Protein: CAISVDREQTQYF.

Comment on this clone: The junction departs from germline at one end; a sequencing error may be responsible. The CDR3 spells CASSPFFQGNNEQFF. The CDR3 DNA is TGTGCCAGCTCACCATTCTTCCAGGGCAACAATGAGCAATTCTTC. This chain joins TRBV18 and TRBJ2-1; the D gene is possibly TRBD1 (5 bases). CDR1 and CDR2 from the germline V gene are KGHSH and LQKENI. The CDR3 contains 15 residues.

This chain links TRBV5-6 with TRBJ2-7; TRBD2 agrees at 11 bases. The CDR3 loop spans 17 amino acids. Trimming removed 1 base from V and 0 bases from J; junction bases left unmatched: 6. Germline CDR1 and CDR2: SGHDT and YYEEEE. This chain's CDR3 is CASSLRLAGTSSYEQYF. CDR3 nucleotide sequence: TGTGCCAGCAGCTTGCGACTAGCGGGGACCAGCTCCTACGAGCAGTACTTC.

V usage is TRBV19 and J usage is TRBJ2-2; 7 nucleotides align to TRBD1. The CDR3 is 14 residues long. Germline V gives CDR1 LNHDA, CDR2 SQIVND (reference sequence). Trimming cost V 6 bases and J 7 bases; bases outside gene matches: 8. The CDR3 sequence: CASREQGVGGELFF. The CDR3 DNA is TGTGCCAGTAGGGAGCAGGGGGTCGGCGGGGAGCTGTTTTTT.

This clone was observed once. The chain couples TRBV19 to TRBJ2-7; weak D call: TRBD2 (5 bases). Trimming took 5 bases from V and 4 from J, leaving 12 bases between them. Germline V gives CDR1 LNHDA, CDR2 SQIVND (reference sequence). This CDR3 has 13 residues. The CDR3 sequence is CASSGSNGYEQYF. CDR3 nucleotide sequence: TGTGCCAGTAGTGGGAGTAACGGATACGAGCAGTACTTC.

The DNA for the CDR3 is TGTGCCAGTAGTTTAGGACTAGCGGGGGAGAAAAGCTCCTACAATGAGCAGTTCTTC. Its protein product is CASSLGLAGEKSSYNEQFF. V is TRBV19 and J is TRBJ2-1; 13 bases are a match to TRBD2. CDR1 and CDR2 from the germline V gene are LNHDA and SQIVND (reference sequence). The length of the CDR3 is 19 residues. Trimming took 5 bases from V and 0 from J; bases not matched to a gene: 10.

The genes are TRBV6-5 and TRBJ2-7, with 9 nucleotides matching TRBD1. The CDR3 contains 15 residues. Trimming cost V 4 bases and J 1 base; bases outside gene matches: 5. Germline assignment: CDR1 MNHEY and CDR2 SVGAGI. DNA of the CDR3: TGTGCCAGCAGTTCCCCGGGACAGGGATCCTACGAGCAGTACTTC. This translates into CASSSPGQGSYEQYF.

The chain uses TRBV19 and TRBJ1-5; D is unresolved. CDR1 is LNHDA and CDR2 is SQIVND in the germline V gene (reference sequence). Trimming removed 5 bases at V and 3 bases at J, with 8 bases between. The CDR3 is made up of 13 amino acids. CDR3 nucleotide sequence: TGTGCCAGTAGTCCCCAGGTCAATCAGCCCCAGCATTTT. Protein: CASSPQVNQPQHF.

This sequence joins TRBV18 and TRBJ1-2; no definite D call. The ends were cut back, 3 bases at V and 4 bases at J, with 18 bases in the middle. Germline CDR1 reads KGHSH; CDR2 reads LQKENI. The CDR3 has 16 residues. The CDR3 here is CASSPEADLLSYGYTF. The DNA for the CDR3 is TGTGCCAGCTCACCTGAGGCGGACTTACTTTCCTATGGCTACACCTTC. The full variable domain, in which reference TRBV18 and TRBJ1-2 provide the parts outside the CDR3, is NAGVMQNPRHLVRRRGQEARLRCSPMKGHSHVYWYRQLPEEGLKFMVYLQKENIIDESGMPKERFSAEFPKEGPSILRIQQVVRGDSAAYFCASSPEADLLSYGYTFGSGTRLTVV.